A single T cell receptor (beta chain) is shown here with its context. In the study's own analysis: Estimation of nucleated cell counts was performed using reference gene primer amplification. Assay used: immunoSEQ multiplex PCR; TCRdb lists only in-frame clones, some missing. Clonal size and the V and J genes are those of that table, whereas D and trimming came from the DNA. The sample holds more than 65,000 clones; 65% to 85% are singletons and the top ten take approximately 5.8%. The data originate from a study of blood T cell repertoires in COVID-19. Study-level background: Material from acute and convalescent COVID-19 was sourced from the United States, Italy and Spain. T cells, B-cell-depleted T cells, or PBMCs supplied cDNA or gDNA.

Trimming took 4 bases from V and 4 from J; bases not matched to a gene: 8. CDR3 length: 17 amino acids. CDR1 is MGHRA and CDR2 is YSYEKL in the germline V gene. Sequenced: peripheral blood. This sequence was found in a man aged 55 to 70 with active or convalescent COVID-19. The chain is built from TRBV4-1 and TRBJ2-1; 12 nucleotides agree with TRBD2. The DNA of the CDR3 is TGCGCCAGCAGCCGGGAGACTAGCGGGGGCCTATACAATGAGCAGTTCTTC. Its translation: CASSRETSGGLYNEQFF.